These 30 T cell receptor beta chains share one sample of origin, sequenced in a study of OX40 agonist ivuxolimab in advanced cancers. Method: immunoSEQ multiplex PCR; TCRdb's copy keeps in-frame clones and lacks some. The sample records 30,000 to 35,000 clones, more than 65% being singletons. The sequencing here drew on CD4+ or CD8+ T cells sorted from blood, taken in a trial of the OX40 agonist ivuxolimab. Receptor source: an adult with an advanced solid tumor such as melanoma, head and neck, liver or kidney cancer.

This clone has only one observation. The chain links TRBV6-1 to TRBJ2-4, with D possibly being TRBD2 (6 bases). This CDR3 region has 15 residues. V was trimmed by 2 bases and J by 10 bases, leaving 18 bases between them. Germline V gene lookup returns CDR1 MNHNS and CDR2 SASEGT. CDR3 amino acids: CASSEKWRDAEIQYF. The CDR3 DNA follows: TGTGCCAGCAGTGAAAAATGGCGGGATGCAGAGATTCAGTACTTC.

The chain uses TRBV19 and TRBJ1-3, with a possible D match to TRBD1 (5 bases). The V end was cut by 3 bases, the J end by 1 base, with 13 bases between. The CDR3 spans 16 residues. Germline loops: CDR1 LNHDA, CDR2 SQIVND (reference sequence). CDR3 nucleotide sequence: TGTGCCAGTAGTATGGAAAACAGGCGGTCTGGAAACACCATATATTTT. Its translation is CASSMENRRSGNTIYF.

The rearrangement uses TRBV19 and TRBJ1-5, with TRBD1 as a possible D gene (5 bases). Germline CDR1 reads LNHDA; CDR2 reads SQIVND (reference sequence). CDR3 length: 17 residues. V lost 3 bases and J lost 6, with 21 bases in between. The CDR3 bases are TGTGCCAGTAGTATCCCCGCAGGGTCCACCCGGCCTCAGCCCCAGCATTTT. It is translated as CASSIPAGSTRPQPQHF.

This clone is a singleton in its sample. It is unclear where the CDR3 begins or ends on the DNA, so no DNA is shown, and the CDR3 is as TCRdb lists it. The rearrangement joins TRBV19 to TRBJ2-3; the table's D call of TRBD2 was not tested on the DNA. Germline V lookup: CDR1 LNHDA, CDR2 SQIVND (reference sequence). The CDR3 length is 15 residues, termini included. CDR3 in amino acids: CASTSGWRGTDTQYF.

The chain links TRBV6-6 to TRBJ1-1; 10 bases align to TRBD1. Per germline, CDR1 MNHNY and CDR2 SVGAGI (reference sequence). The CDR3 totals 13 residues. J was trimmed by 4 bases and V by 6 bases; bases with no gene match: 2. The chain's CDR3 is CASRRTGGTEAFF. Here the CDR3 DNA reads TGTGCCAGCAGAAGGACAGGGGGCACTGAAGCTTTCTTT.

The chain couples TRBV30 to TRBJ2-7, with a weak D call TRBD1 (5 bases). Trimming left V 2 bases short and J 7 bases short, with 12 bases between. The CDR3 has 12 amino acids. Germline V lookup: CDR1 GTSNPN, CDR2 SVGIG (reference sequence). CDR3 in amino acids: CAWSPSKGEQYF. The CDR3 DNA follows: TGTGCCTGGAGTCCCTCTAAGGGGGAGCAGTACTTC. The variable domain in full, with the rest retrieved from reference TRBV30 and TRBJ2-7, is SQTIHQWPATLVQPVGSPLSLECTVEGTSNPNLYWYRQAAGRGLQLLFYSVGIGQISSEVPQNLSASRPQDRQFILSSKKLLLSDSGFYLCAWSPSKGEQYFGPGTRLTVT.

This rearrangement joins TRBV5-1 to TRBJ2-5; D perhaps matches TRBD2 (6 bases). The DNA end is a closer match to TRBJ2-7, so the J assignment may be wrong. Germline V gene sequence: CDR1 SGHRS, CDR2 YFSETQ. This CDR3 has 16 residues. The CDR3 reads CASSLGWGEPPYEQYF. The CDR3 region has the DNA TGCGCCAGCAGCTTGGGGTGGGGGGAACCCCCCTACGAGCAGTACTTC.

The CDR3 sequence is CAWTEQSLYGYTF. The CDR3 DNA follows: TGTGCCTGGACGGAGCAATCCCTCTATGGCTACACCTTC. This rearrangement joins TRBV30 to TRBJ1-2; D call uncertain. Trimming removed 4 bases from V and 4 bases from J, with 13 bases in between. In germline, CDR1 is GTSNPN, CDR2 SVGIG (reference sequence). The CDR3 totals 13 residues.

This clone was counted a few times. This CDR3 is CASSSTGTGMDEQFF. CDR3 nucleotides: TGTGCCAGCAGCTCAACCGGGACAGGGATGGATGAGCAGTTCTTC. This chain links TRBV7-9 with TRBJ2-1; 9 nucleotides line up with TRBD1. The CDR3 has 15 residues. CDR1 is SEHNR, CDR2 FQNEAQ, per germline (reference sequence). The V gene end was trimmed by 4 bases and the J gene end by 8 bases; junction bases not matched to a gene: 9.

The chain joins TRBV21-1 to TRBJ2-3; TRBD2 was called by the table and not checked on the DNA. TRBV21-1 represents a pseudogene. The CDR3 loop spans 18 amino acids. CDR3 sequence: CASSRRTSGAPVTDTQYF. The CDR3, as DNA: TGTGCCAGCAGCCGTAGGACTAGCGGGGCGCCCGTCACAGATACGCAGTATTTT.

This chain connects TRBV5-4 to TRBJ2-3, with D uncertain. Germline lookup yields CDR1 SGHNT and CDR2 YYREEE (reference sequence). V lost 4 bases and J 1 base, leaving 10 bases between the germline ends. The CDR3 extends over 14 amino acids. CDR3 coding DNA: TGTGCCAGCAGCCCCTGGAGCGGCACAGATACGCAGTATTTT. Protein product: CASSPWSGTDTQYF.

The chain links TRBV6-5 to TRBJ1-1, with 7 bases identical to TRBD1. Germline CDR1 reads MNHEY; CDR2 reads SVGAGI. V was clipped by 5 bases and J by 1 base; unmatched bases: 7. This CDR3 is 15 amino acids long. The CDR3 loop reads CASSTSGTANTEAFF. As DNA, the CDR3 is TGTGCCAGCAGTACCAGCGGGACAGCGAACACTGAAGCTTTCTTT.

The genes are TRBV7-2 and TRBJ2-3; 13 nucleotides agree with TRBD2. Germline lookup yields CDR1 SGHTA and CDR2 FQGNSA. The CDR3 extends over 16 amino acids. V lost 4 bases and J lost 6; bases outside the gene matches: 7. The CDR3 DNA reads TGTGCCAGCAGCTCATTGACTAGCGGGGGGTCGGATACGCAGTATTTT. Its protein is CASSSLTSGGSDTQYF.

The rearrangement uses TRBV6-5 and TRBJ2-6; TRBD2 might be the D (5 bases). Germline V gene sequence: CDR1 MNHEY, CDR2 SVGAGI. This CDR3 spans 13 amino acids. The chain's CDR3 is CGSSGSGANVLTF. In DNA, the CDR3 is TGTGGCTCGTCGGGGTCTGGGGCCAACGTCCTGACTTTC.

This clone was recorded a few times. This sample also contains other DNA sequences that code for the same CDR3. The V and J genes are TRBV18 and TRBJ2-1; possible D gene TRBD2, 7 bases. The germline V gene encodes CDR1 KGHSH and CDR2 LQKENI. This CDR3 is 12 amino acids long. The germline V and J ends were trimmed by 1 base and 10 bases, with 8 bases remaining between them. DNA for the CDR3: TGTGCCAGCTCACCACGGGGGGGCGAGCAGTTCTTC. The encoded protein is CASSPRGGEQFF. Complete variable domain (other parts from reference TRBV18 and TRBJ2-1): NAGVMQNPRHLVRRRGQEARLRCSPMKGHSHVYWYRQLPEEGLKFMVYLQKENIIDESGMPKERFSAEFPKEGPSILRIQQVVRGDSAAYFCASSPRGGEQFFGPGTRLTVL.

The J gene is TRBJ2-7, the V gene TRBV5-1; no reliable D call. The CDR3 runs 13 residues. V was pared by 1 base and J by 1 base, with 6 bases between. Germline values: CDR1 SGHRS, CDR2 YFSETQ. In DNA, the CDR3 is TGCGCCAGCAGCTTGTGGGGTTCCTACGAGCAGTACTTC. It is translated as CASSLWGSYEQYF.

In DNA, the CDR3 is TGTGCCAGCTCACCGACAGGGTATGCCGGGGAGCTGTTTTTT. Translating it yields CASSPTGYAGELFF. The rearrangement links TRBV18 to TRBJ2-2; 7 positions match TRBD1. After removal of 3 bases from V and 6 bases from J, the junction contained 4 bases not matched to a gene. CDR3 length: 14 amino acids. CDR1 KGHSH and CDR2 LQKENI come from the germline V gene.

DNA of the CDR3: TGTGCCAGCAGGGCGGTGAACACTGAAGCTTTCTTT. Residues: CASRAVNTEAFF. The chain links TRBV5-4 to TRBJ1-1, with D unresolved. Germline loops: CDR1 SGHNT, CDR2 YYREEE (reference sequence). V was cut by 5 bases and J by 0 bases, with 5 bases left in between. This CDR3 has 12 amino acids.

The rearrangement uses TRBV19 and TRBJ2-3; 7 bases align to TRBD2. V lost 4 bases to trimming and J lost 6 bases; unmatched junction nucleotides: 7. The CDR3 spans 14 residues. Germline-derived CDR1 and CDR2 are LNHDA and SQIVND (reference sequence). In DNA, the CDR3 is TGTGCCAGTAGTACGGGGGGTCCACTCGATACGCAGTATTTT. This codes for CASSTGGPLDTQYF. Full variable domain (rest looked up from reference TRBV19 and TRBJ2-3): DGGITQSPKYLFRKEGQNVTLSCEQNLNHDAMYWYRQDPGQGLRLIYYSQIVNDFQKGDIAEGYSVSREKKESFPLTVTSAQKNPTAFYLCASSTGGPLDTQYFGPGTRLTVL.

This chain uses TRBV19 with TRBJ1-4; 11 bases agree with TRBD1. From germline, CDR1 is LNHDA and CDR2 SQIVND (reference sequence). The length of the CDR3 is 15 residues. The trim removed 4 bases at V and 5 bases at J, leaving 3 bases unmatched. The CDR3 sequence: CASSRDRGGNEKLFF. CDR3 DNA: TGTGCCAGTAGTAGGGACAGGGGGGGAAATGAAAAACTGTTTTTT.

The rearrangement joins TRBV7-9 to TRBJ1-6; 9 bases align to TRBD1. The CDR3 loop spans 16 amino acids. V was clipped by 1 base and J by 2 bases; unmatched bases: 0. CDR1 is SEHNR and CDR2 is FQNEAQ in the germline V gene (reference sequence). The CDR3, as DNA: TGTGCCAGCAGCTTAGGGGACAGGGCCTATAATTCACCCCTCCACTTT. Translating it yields CASSLGDRAYNSPLHF.

The genes are TRBV6-6 and TRBJ1-1; D uncertain. The germline V gene has CDR1 MNHNY and CDR2 SVGAGI (reference sequence). CDR3 length: 14 residues. With 2 bases removed from V and 1 base from J, the gap between germline ends came to 8 bases. CDR3 in amino acids: CASSYGGSNTEAFF. CDR3 sequence (DNA): TGTGCCAGCAGTTACGGAGGGTCGAACACTGAAGCTTTCTTT.

CDR3 protein: CASSQENGLAKNIQYF. In nucleotides, the CDR3 is TGTGCCAGCAGCCAAGAGAACGGGTTAGCCAAAAACATTCAGTACTTC. The chain uses TRBV14 and TRBJ2-4; no clear D gene. The CDR3 spans 16 residues. Germline loops: CDR1 SGHDN, CDR2 FVKESK. Trimming removed 0 bases at V and 0 bases at J, with 9 bases between.

The V and J genes are TRBV19 and TRBJ2-1, with D possibly TRBD1 on 5 matching bases. The V and J ends lost 5 bases and 7 bases respectively, with 12 bases between them. The CDR3 is 13 residues long. In germline, CDR1 is LNHDA, CDR2 SQIVND (reference sequence). The CDR3 DNA follows: TGTGCCAGTAGTGGAAGGGGTGGGAATGAGCAGTTCTTC. The encoded protein is CASSGRGGNEQFF.

The J gene is TRBJ2-7, the V gene TRBV10-3; TRBD2 matches 14 bases. After removal of 4 bases from V and 2 bases from J, the junction contained 4 bases not matched to a gene. The CDR3 runs to 16 residues. Germline CDR1 is ENHRY and CDR2 is SYGVKD. The CDR3, as DNA: TGTGCCATCAGTGCAGGGACTAGCGGGAGAACCTACGAGCAGTACTTC. Its protein product is CAISAGTSGRTYEQYF.

The chain carries TRBV15 and TRBJ2-7; the match to TRBD1 covers 9 bases. The V and J ends lost 3 bases and 7 bases, in that order; junction bases with no gene match: 7. Per germline, CDR1 LNHNV and CDR2 YYDKDF (reference sequence). This CDR3 is 14 amino acids long. The CDR3 DNA reads as TGTGCCACCAGCAGGGACAGGGGTATAAGGGAGCAGTACTTC. This encodes CATSRDRGIREQYF.

The gene calls are TRBV6-1 and TRBJ2-3; TRBD1 agrees at 8 bases. CDR3 length: 12 amino acids. V gave up 10 bases and J gave up 6 bases; unmatched junction bases: 6. Germline loops: CDR1 MNHNS, CDR2 SASEGT. This CDR3 reads CATDRGEDTQYF. The CDR3 DNA reads TGTGCCACCGACAGGGGAGAGGATACGCAGTATTTT.

This chain links TRBV9 with TRBJ2-5; TRBD1 matches 7 bases. V shed 2 bases, J shed 5 bases, and the junction held 9 bases outside the gene matches. Germline CDR1 and CDR2: SGDLS and YYNGEE. This CDR3 has 15 residues. The CDR3 loop is CASSVQTGERETQYF. As DNA, the CDR3 is TGTGCCAGCAGCGTTCAAACAGGGGAAAGGGAGACCCAGTACTTC.

The gene calls are TRBV15 and TRBJ1-3; D is uncertain. CDR1 and CDR2 (germline): LNHNV, YYDKDF (reference sequence). CDR3 length: 14 residues. V was trimmed by 7 bases and J by 2 bases, leaving 12 bases between them. For the CDR3, the DNA is TGTGCCACCACGCCTGAGTTGACTGGAAACACCATATATTTT. This sequence encodes CATTPELTGNTIYF.

This chain uses TRBV5-1 with TRBJ1-5; D remains unclear. This CDR3 is 15 amino acids long. Per the germline V gene, CDR1 is SGHRS and CDR2 is YFSETQ. V was shortened by 1 base and J by 0 bases, with 8 bases between the two germline ends. The CDR3 reads CASSLSGVSNQPQHF. The CDR3 DNA reads as TGCGCCAGCAGCTTGTCCGGGGTTAGCAATCAGCCCCAGCATTTT.